This TCR beta chain is from a study of identical twins. In TCRdb, the 5' RACE reads were re-called with MiXCR into one record per CDR3 protein. The top ten hold approximately 7% of the sample, which has hundreds of thousands of distinct CDR3 sequences, roughly 9% seen once. CDR3 length equals 20 residues. Germline CDR1 ENHRY, CDR2 SYGVKD. V was pared by 5 bases and J by 3 bases, with 21 bases of the junction left unmatched. This clonotype showed up many times. This same sample was also part of a study on yellow fever vaccine responses in identical twins.

The sequencing sample was made of CD8+ T cells sorted from blood. This receptor was obtained from a woman between 18 and 29 years old in good health. The chain uses TRBV10-3 and TRBJ2-7; TRBD2 aligns across 11 bases. The CDR3 nucleotides read TGTGCCATCAGTATACTGACCCGGGAGAGTCGTAGCGGGAGGGACTACGAGCAGTACTTC. Protein sequence: CAISILTRESRSGRDYEQYF.